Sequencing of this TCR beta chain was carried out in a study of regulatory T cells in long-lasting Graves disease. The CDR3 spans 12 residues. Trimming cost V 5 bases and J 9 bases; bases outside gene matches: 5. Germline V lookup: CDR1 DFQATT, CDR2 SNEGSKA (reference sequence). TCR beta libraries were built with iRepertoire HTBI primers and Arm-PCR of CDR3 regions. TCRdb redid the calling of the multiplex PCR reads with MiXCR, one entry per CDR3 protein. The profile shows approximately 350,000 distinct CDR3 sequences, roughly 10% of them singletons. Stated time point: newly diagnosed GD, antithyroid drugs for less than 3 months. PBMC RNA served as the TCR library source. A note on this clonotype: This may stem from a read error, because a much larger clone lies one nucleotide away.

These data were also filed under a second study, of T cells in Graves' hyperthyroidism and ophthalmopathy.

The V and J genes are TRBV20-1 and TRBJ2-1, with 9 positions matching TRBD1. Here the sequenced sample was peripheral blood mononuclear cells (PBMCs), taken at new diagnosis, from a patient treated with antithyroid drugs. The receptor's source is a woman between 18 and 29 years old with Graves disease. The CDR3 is CSAGTGGTEQFF. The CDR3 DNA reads TGCAGTGCTGGCACAGGGGGCACTGAGCAGTTCTTC.